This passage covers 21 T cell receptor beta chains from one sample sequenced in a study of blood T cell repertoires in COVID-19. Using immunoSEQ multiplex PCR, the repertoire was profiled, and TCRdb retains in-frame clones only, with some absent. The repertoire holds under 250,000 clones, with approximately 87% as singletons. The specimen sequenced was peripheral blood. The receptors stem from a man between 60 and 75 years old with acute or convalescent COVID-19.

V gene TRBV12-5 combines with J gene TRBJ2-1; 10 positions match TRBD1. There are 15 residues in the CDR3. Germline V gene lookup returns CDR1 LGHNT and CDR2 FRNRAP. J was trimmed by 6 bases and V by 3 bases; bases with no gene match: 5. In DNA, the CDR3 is TGTGCTAGTGGTTTTGGGACAGGGGCCTTCAATGAGCAGTTCTTC. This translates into CASGFGTGAFNEQFF. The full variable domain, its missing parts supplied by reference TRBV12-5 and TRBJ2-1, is DARVTQTPRHKVTEMGQEVTMRCQPILGHNTVFWYRQTMMQGLELLAYFRNRAPLDDSGMPKDRFSAEMPDATLATLKIQPSEPRDSAVYFCASGFGTGAFNEQFFGPGTRLTVL.

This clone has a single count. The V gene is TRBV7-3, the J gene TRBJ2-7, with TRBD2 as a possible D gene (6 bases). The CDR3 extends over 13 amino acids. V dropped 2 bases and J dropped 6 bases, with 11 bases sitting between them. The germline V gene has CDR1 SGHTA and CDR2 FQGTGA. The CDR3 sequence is CASSLGQGGEQYF. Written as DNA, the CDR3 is TGTGCCAGCAGCTTAGGTCAGGGAGGCGAGCAGTACTTC.

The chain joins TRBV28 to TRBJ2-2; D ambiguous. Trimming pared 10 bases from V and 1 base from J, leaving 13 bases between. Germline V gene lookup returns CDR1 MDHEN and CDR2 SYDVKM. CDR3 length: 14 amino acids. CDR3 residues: CAIGTPGNTGELFF. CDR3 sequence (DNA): TGTGCCATAGGAACCCCAGGGAACACCGGGGAGCTGTTTTTT.

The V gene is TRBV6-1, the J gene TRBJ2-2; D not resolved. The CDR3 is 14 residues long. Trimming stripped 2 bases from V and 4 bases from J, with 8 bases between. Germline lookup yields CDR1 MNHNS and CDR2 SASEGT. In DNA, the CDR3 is TGTGCCAGCAGTGAATTGTCAGTCACCGGGGAGCTGTTTTTT. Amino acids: CASSELSVTGELFF.

This chain's CDR3 is CASSLGVGTEALVEQYF. DNA for the CDR3: TGTGCCAGCAGCTTAGGGGTGGGGACTGAGGCCCTAGTAGAGCAGTACTTC. The chain carries TRBV7-6 and TRBJ2-7; D is perhaps TRBD2 (6 bases). CDR3 length equals 17 residues. Between the trimmed V and J ends, which lost 1 base and 7 bases, there was a span of 23 bases. Germline CDR1 SGHVS, CDR2 FNYEAQ.

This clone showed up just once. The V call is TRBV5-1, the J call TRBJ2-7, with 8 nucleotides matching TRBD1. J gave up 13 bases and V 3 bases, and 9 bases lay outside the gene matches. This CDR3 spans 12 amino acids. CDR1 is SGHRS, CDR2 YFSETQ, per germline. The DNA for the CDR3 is TGCGCCAGCAGCTCTGAGGCGGGACAGGATTACTTC. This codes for CASSSEAGQDYF.

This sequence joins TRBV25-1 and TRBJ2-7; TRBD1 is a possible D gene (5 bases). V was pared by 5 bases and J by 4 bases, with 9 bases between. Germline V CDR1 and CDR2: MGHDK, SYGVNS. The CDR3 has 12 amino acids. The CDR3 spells CASSKTAYEQYF. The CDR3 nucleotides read TGTGCCAGCAGTAAGACAGCTTACGAGCAGTACTTC.

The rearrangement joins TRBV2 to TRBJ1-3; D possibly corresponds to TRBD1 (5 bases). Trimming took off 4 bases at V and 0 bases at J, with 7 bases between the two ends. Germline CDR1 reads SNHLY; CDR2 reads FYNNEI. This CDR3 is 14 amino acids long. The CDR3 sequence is CASSGQRSGNTIYF. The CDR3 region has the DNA TGTGCCAGCAGTGGACAGCGCTCTGGAAACACCATATATTTT.

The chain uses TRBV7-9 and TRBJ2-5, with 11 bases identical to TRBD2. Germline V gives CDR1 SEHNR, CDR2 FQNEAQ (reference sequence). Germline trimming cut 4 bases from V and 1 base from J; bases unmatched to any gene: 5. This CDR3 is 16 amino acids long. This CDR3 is CASSSALAGGQETQYF. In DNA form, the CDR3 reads TGTGCCAGCAGCTCGGCCCTAGCGGGAGGCCAAGAGACCCAGTACTTC. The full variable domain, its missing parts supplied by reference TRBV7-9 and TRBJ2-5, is DTGVSQNPRHKITKRGQNVTFRCDPISEHNRLYWYRQTLGQGPEFLTYFQNEAQLEKSRLLSDRFSAERPKGSFSTLEIQRTEQGDSAMYLCASSSALAGGQETQYFGPGTRLLVL.

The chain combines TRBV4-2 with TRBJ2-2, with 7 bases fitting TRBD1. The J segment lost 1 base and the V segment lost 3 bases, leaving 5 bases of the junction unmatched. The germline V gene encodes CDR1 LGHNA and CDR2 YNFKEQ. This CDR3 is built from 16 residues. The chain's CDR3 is CASSHATGKNTGELFF. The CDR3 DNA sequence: TGTGCCAGCAGCCACGCGACAGGGAAGAACACCGGGGAGCTGTTTTTT.

This CDR3 is CASSPRQQNQPQHF. The CDR3 region has the DNA TGTGCCAGCAGCCCCAGACAGCAGAATCAGCCCCAGCATTTT. The chain uses TRBV27 and TRBJ1-5, with D possibly TRBD1 on 5 matching bases. V lost 6 bases, J lost 4 bases, and 13 bases lay in between. This CDR3 is 14 amino acids long. The germline gives CDR1 MNHEY, CDR2 SMNVEV (reference sequence).

The CDR3 loop is CASSSRQAETQYF. CDR3 DNA: TGTGCCAGCAGCTCTAGACAGGCTGAGACCCAGTACTTC. The V call is TRBV5-4, the J call TRBJ2-5; D might be TRBD1 (6 bases). The CDR3 is 13 amino acids. Trimming took off 3 bases at V and 5 bases at J, with 11 bases between the two ends. Per the germline V gene, CDR1 is SGHNT and CDR2 is YYREEE (reference sequence).

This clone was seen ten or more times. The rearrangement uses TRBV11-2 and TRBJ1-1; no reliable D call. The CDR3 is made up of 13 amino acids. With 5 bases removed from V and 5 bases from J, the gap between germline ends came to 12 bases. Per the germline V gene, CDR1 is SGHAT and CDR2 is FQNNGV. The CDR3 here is CASSPRTGTEAFF. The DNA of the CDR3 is TGTGCCAGCAGCCCCCGGACGGGGACTGAAGCTTTCTTT.

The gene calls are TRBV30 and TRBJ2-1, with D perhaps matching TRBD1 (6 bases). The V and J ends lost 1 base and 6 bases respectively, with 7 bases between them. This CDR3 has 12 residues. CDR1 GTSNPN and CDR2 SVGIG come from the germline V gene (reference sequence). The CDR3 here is CAWSGGGNEQFF. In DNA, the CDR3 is TGTGCCTGGAGTGGAGGGGGCAATGAGCAGTTCTTC.

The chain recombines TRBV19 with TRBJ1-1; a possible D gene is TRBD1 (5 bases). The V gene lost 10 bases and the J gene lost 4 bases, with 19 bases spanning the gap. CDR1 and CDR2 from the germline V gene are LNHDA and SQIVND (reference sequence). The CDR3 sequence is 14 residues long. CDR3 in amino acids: CATTGRVEGTEAFF. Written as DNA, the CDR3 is TGTGCCACAACGGGCAGGGTGGAAGGCACTGAAGCTTTCTTT.

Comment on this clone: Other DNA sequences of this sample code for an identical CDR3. The CDR3 nucleotides are TGTGCCAGCAGTTTACTCCCCCAGCCCCAGCATTTT. Protein sequence: CASSLLPQPQHF. The V and J genes are TRBV12-3 or TRBV12-4 and TRBJ1-5; D is unclear. The CDR3 spans 12 residues. V gave up 2 bases and J gave up 7 bases, with 6 bases separating them.

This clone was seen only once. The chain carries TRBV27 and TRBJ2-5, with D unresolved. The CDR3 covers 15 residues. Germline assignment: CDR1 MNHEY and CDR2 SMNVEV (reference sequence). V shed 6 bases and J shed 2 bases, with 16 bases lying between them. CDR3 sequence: CASSLWPGHQETQYF. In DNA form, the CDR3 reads TGTGCCAGCAGCCTCTGGCCAGGTCATCAAGAGACCCAGTACTTC.

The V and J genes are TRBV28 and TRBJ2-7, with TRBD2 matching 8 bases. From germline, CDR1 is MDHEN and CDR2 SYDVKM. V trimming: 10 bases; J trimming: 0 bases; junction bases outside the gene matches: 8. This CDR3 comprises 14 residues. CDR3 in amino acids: CATQTSEGSYEQYF. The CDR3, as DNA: TGTGCCACACAGACTAGCGAAGGCTCCTACGAGCAGTACTTC.

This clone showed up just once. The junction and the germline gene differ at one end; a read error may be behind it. The CDR3 DNA follows: TGTGCCAGCAGCCTAGCTCTAGGCGGTGGCTACACCTTC. It codes for CASSLALGGGYTF. The genes are TRBV11-1 and TRBJ1-2; no clear D gene. There are 13 residues in the CDR3. CDR1 is SGHAT and CDR2 is FQDESV in the germline V gene (reference sequence).

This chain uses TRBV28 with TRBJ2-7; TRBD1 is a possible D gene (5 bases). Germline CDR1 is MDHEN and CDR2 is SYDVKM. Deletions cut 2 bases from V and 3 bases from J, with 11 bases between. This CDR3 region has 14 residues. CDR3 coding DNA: TGTGCCAGCAGTTTAGGTAGGGGTCGCTACGAGCAGTACTTC. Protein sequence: CASSLGRGRYEQYF.

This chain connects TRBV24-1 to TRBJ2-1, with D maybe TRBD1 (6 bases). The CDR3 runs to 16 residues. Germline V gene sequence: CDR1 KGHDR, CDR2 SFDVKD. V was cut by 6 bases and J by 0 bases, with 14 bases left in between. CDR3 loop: CATSWTDLPSYNEQFF. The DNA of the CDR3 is TGTGCCACCAGTTGGACAGACCTACCCTCCTACAATGAGCAGTTCTTC.